The clone carrying this T cell receptor (beta chain) was picked up one time. The antigen remains unidentified. The CDR3 consists of 16 residues. V lost 4 bases, J lost 11 bases, and 17 bases stayed unmatched. Looked up from germline, CDR1 is MDHEN and CDR2 is SYDVKM. The data were taken from a study of beta chain features in type 1 diabetes. The whole isolated RNA underwent reverse transcription, so sequencing captured expressed TCRB transcripts. Clones were read by immunoSEQ multiplex PCR, and TCRdb kept only the in-frame ones, dropping some. The sample shows about 44,000 clones, around 50% of them seen only once. Study-wide points: Patients with Type 1 diabetes showed moderately but significantly shorter TCRB CDR3s in all four CD4+ subsets.

Sequenced material: Tregs from blood. This TCR came from a woman between 18 and 30 years old in good health. This chain connects TRBV28 to TRBJ1-1, with 9 positions matching TRBD1. The CDR3 here is CASSYPLGQGHEGAFF. The CDR3 region has the DNA TGTGCCAGCAGTTACCCTCTTGGACAGGGGCACGAAGGGGCTTTCTTT.